The 11 T cell receptor beta chains reported below all come from one sample, sequenced in a study of CD8+CD57+ T cells in acquired aplastic anemia. Genomic DNA constituted the template upon which TCR beta VDJ and CDR3 profiling was performed. TCRdb re-called the reads with MiXCR, one entry per CDR3 protein. Of about 81,000 distinct CDR3 sequences in the sample, more than 40% were seen once. Sequencing was performed on sorted CD4+, CD8+, or CD8+CD57+ T cells (not recorded which) from PBMCs. Receptors were obtained from a human donor in good health, serving as a control.

This clonotype has at least ten counts. The DNA of the CDR3 is TGTGCCAGCAGCCCCAGACTAGGCCCCTACGAGCAGTACTTC. This translates into CASSPRLGPYEQYF. The V gene is TRBV7-8, the J gene TRBJ2-7; D might be TRBD2 (6 bases). CDR1 is SGHVS and CDR2 is FQNEAQ in the germline V gene. Trimming took off 5 bases at V and 2 bases at J, with 13 bases between the two ends. This CDR3 contains 14 residues.

This clonotype was found many times. This chain connects TRBV9 to TRBJ2-7, with 7 bases identical to TRBD2. V was pared by 4 bases and J by 7 bases, with 8 bases of the junction left unmatched. Germline V CDR1 and CDR2: SGDLS, YYNGEE. This CDR3 spans 13 amino acids. The CDR3 protein is CASSPSGVNEQYF. The CDR3 DNA reads as TGTGCCAGCAGCCCCAGCGGGGTGAATGAGCAGTACTTC.

This clonotype was counted at least ten times. The chain has TRBV6-1 and TRBJ2-1, with 13 bases identical to TRBD2. V lost 6 bases, J lost 9 bases, and 8 bases stayed unmatched. The CDR3 is 15 residues long. Germline CDR1 is MNHNS and CDR2 is SASEGT. The CDR3 region has the DNA TGTGCCAGCAGCCACACTAGCGGGGGGGCCCCTGAGCAGTTCTTC. As protein: CASSHTSGGAPEQFF.

The chain employs TRBV10-3 and TRBJ2-5; D tentatively fits TRBD1 or TRBD2 (5 bases each). This CDR3 spans 11 amino acids. In germline, CDR1 is ENHRY, CDR2 SYGVKD. V gave up 4 bases and J gave up 5 bases, with 5 bases separating them. The CDR3 loop is CAISGGETQYF. The CDR3 bases are TGTGCCATCAGTGGGGGGGAGACCCAGTACTTC.

The rearrangement links TRBV27 to TRBJ2-1; weak D call: TRBD1 (6 bases). Germline CDR1 reads MNHEY; CDR2 reads SMNVEV (reference sequence). The CDR3 totals 15 residues. The V and J ends lost 5 bases and 0 bases respectively, with 11 bases between them. The DNA of the CDR3 is TGTGCCAGCAGTCTACAGGACAGCTCCTACAATGAGCAGTTCTTC. Translated: CASSLQDSSYNEQFF.

In this sample, this clonotype turned up many times. The rearrangement joins TRBV19 to TRBJ1-2; 7 bases line up with TRBD1. CDR1 is LNHDA, CDR2 SQIVND, per germline (reference sequence). Trimming cost V 5 bases and J 5 bases; bases outside gene matches: 8. The CDR3 covers 14 residues. DNA for the CDR3: TGTGCCAGTAGTCTCCGACAGGGCGGATATGGCTACACCTTC. This gives the protein CASSLRQGGYGYTF.

As DNA, the CDR3 is TGTGCCAGTAACCGGGGGGGTAAGACAGATACGCAGTATTTT. Translation gives CASNRGGKTDTQYF. V gene TRBV19 combines with J gene TRBJ2-3, with TRBD2 matching 8 bases. With V trimmed by 7 bases and J by 3 bases, 6 bases remained unmatched. Germline CDR1 is LNHDA and CDR2 is SQIVND (reference sequence). This CDR3 spans 14 amino acids.

Many counts were recorded for this clonotype. The CDR3 sequence: CASSQPGLGSGETQYF. In DNA, the CDR3 is TGTGCCAGCAGCCAACCGGGACTAGGGAGCGGAGAGACCCAGTACTTC. The chain has TRBV7-2 and TRBJ2-5; 8 bases agree with TRBD2. The CDR3 spans 16 residues. The germline CDR1 and CDR2 sequences are SGHTA and FQGNSA. V was clipped by 5 bases and J by 4 bases; unmatched bases: 12.

This clonotype was seen only a few times. The rearrangement links TRBV25-1 to TRBJ2-3; 8 bases are shared with TRBD2. This CDR3 comprises 18 residues. Looked up from germline, CDR1 is MGHDK and CDR2 is SYGVNS. The junction had 13 bases not matched to a gene; V was cut back by 5 bases and J by 0 bases. The CDR3 sequence is CASSPDLLAAYSTDTQYF. The CDR3 nucleotides read TGTGCCAGCAGTCCAGACTTACTAGCGGCCTATAGCACAGATACGCAGTATTTT.

This clonotype showed up many times. The chain employs TRBV19 and TRBJ2-7, with unresolved D. The germline gives CDR1 LNHDA, CDR2 SQIVND (reference sequence). The CDR3 length is 12 residues. With 7 bases removed from V and 1 base from J, the gap between germline ends came to 8 bases. CDR3 coding DNA: TGTGCCAGTATGGGCAGTTCCTACGAGCAGTACTTC. It translates to CASMGSSYEQYF.

In its sample, this clonotype was seen many times. The chain recombines TRBV2 with TRBJ2-7; 9 bases agree with TRBD1. Germline V gene data show CDR1 as SNHLY and CDR2 as FYNNEI. The CDR3 runs 19 residues. J was trimmed by 5 bases and V by 6 bases; bases with no gene match: 23. CDR3: CASRNLLVTGQGLTHEQYF. The CDR3 DNA sequence: TGTGCCAGCAGGAACTTACTCGTAACGGGACAGGGCCTGACCCACGAGCAGTACTTC.